These 22 T cell receptor beta chains were all obtained from the same sample, sequenced in a study of radiotherapy plus CTLA-4 blockade in lung cancer. Assay used: immunoSEQ multiplex PCR; TCRdb lists only in-frame clones, some missing. The sample holds roughly 120,000 clones, about four fifths seen once. The sequencing used peripheral blood, collected from a patient treated with radiotherapy plus ipilimumab. These TCRs come from a human donor with non-small cell lung cancer who had a partial response to radiotherapy plus ipilimumab.

The chain couples TRBV5-5 to TRBJ2-5; perhaps TRBD2 as D (5 bases). The J call is in doubt because the DNA end fits TRBJ2-7 better. CDR1 is SGHKS and CDR2 is YYEKEE in the germline V gene (reference sequence). The CDR3 totals 11 residues. CDR3 DNA: TGTGCCAGCAGCTGGAGGTACGAGCAGTACTTC. Translation gives CASSWRYEQYF.

V is TRBV5-1 and J is TRBJ2-1; 9 bases line up with TRBD2. CDR1 and CDR2 from the germline V gene are SGHRS and YFSETQ. The J segment lost 4 bases and the V segment lost 1 base, leaving 6 bases of the junction unmatched. The CDR3 contains 16 residues. In DNA, the CDR3 is TGCGCCAGCAGCTTGACACTAGCGGGTGGGTACAATGAGCAGTTCTTC. As protein: CASSLTLAGGYNEQFF.

This clone has just a few counts. V usage is TRBV4-3 and J usage is TRBJ1-2; 12 bases align to TRBD1. This CDR3 is 16 amino acids long. Germline values: CDR1 LGHNA, CDR2 YSLEER. J gave up 3 bases and V 4 bases, and 6 bases lay outside the gene matches. As DNA, the CDR3 is TGCGCCAGCAGCCGGGACAGGGGGCTAGGAGACTATGGCTACACCTTC. This codes for CASSRDRGLGDYGYTF.

In DNA, the CDR3 is TGTGCCAGCAGCGTAGAGCCCTCCGTACCCTACAATGAGCAGTTCTTC. Its translation is CASSVEPSVPYNEQFF. V gene TRBV9 combines with J gene TRBJ2-1; D remains unclear. V lost 0 bases and J lost 2, with 12 bases in between. Germline V gene data show CDR1 as SGDLS and CDR2 as YYNGEE. The CDR3 is 16 amino acids. Looking up the rest from reference TRBV9 and TRBJ2-1 gives the full variable domain: DSGVTQTPKHLITATGQRVTLRCSPRSGDLSVYWYQQSLDQGLQFLIQYYNGEERAKGNILERFSAQQFPDLHSELNLSSLELGDSALYFCASSVEPSVPYNEQFFGPGTRLTVL.

Ten or more counts support this clone. The chain joins TRBV19 to TRBJ2-1, with a weak D call TRBD1 (5 bases). V lost 4 bases and J lost 7, with 8 bases in between. CDR1 is LNHDA, CDR2 SQIVND, per germline (reference sequence). The CDR3 is 12 amino acids. As DNA, the CDR3 is TGTGCCAGTAGTAGACAGACTAATGAGCAGTTCTTC. Amino acid sequence: CASSRQTNEQFF.

Concerning this clone itself: One base separates it from a far larger clone, so it is likely a read error. V is TRBV4-1 and J is TRBJ2-7; the match to TRBD1 covers 7 bases. Per germline, CDR1 MGHRA and CDR2 YSYEKL. V lost 4 bases, J lost 4 bases, and 7 bases stayed unmatched. This CDR3 has 14 amino acids. The CDR3 protein is CASSRGQCLYEQYF. The DNA of the CDR3 is TGCGCCAGCAGCCGGGGACAGTGTTTATACGAGCAGTACTTC.

This clone was seen once. J is TRBJ2-3 and V is TRBV10-1, with 8 bases that match TRBD2. V dropped 2 bases and J dropped 7; count of bases not matched to a gene: 11. The CDR3 is 16 amino acids. Germline CDR1 and CDR2: WNHNN and SYGVQD (reference sequence). For the CDR3, the DNA is TGCGCCAGCAGTGAGAGGGAGCGGGAGTTCGCAAATACGCAGTATTTT. Its protein product is CASSEREREFANTQYF.

This clone was seen a handful of times. The genes are TRBV19 and TRBJ1-2; 8 nucleotides line up with TRBD1. Germline CDR1 LNHDA, CDR2 SQIVND (reference sequence). This CDR3 has 14 amino acids. The V gene end was trimmed by 4 bases and the J gene end by 4 bases; junction bases not matched to a gene: 5. In nucleotides, the CDR3 is TGTGCCAGTAGTAGCGGACAGGGAAGCTATGGCTACACCTTC. Translated, it gives CASSSGQGSYGYTF.

The chain carries TRBV30 and TRBJ1-1; possible D gene TRBD1, 5 bases. Germline values: CDR1 GTSNPN, CDR2 SVGIG (reference sequence). V gave up 8 bases and J gave up 4 bases, with 8 bases separating them. The CDR3 consists of 10 residues. This CDR3 reads CAGGITEAFF. CDR3 DNA: TGTGCCGGGGGGATCACTGAAGCTTTCTTT.

This clone has only a few counts. The V gene is TRBV10-3, the J gene TRBJ1-2, with TRBD1 matching over 7 bases. The CDR3 is 14 amino acids. V shed 5 bases, J shed 3 bases, and the junction held 6 bases outside the gene matches. The V gene's germline CDR1 is ENHRY and CDR2 SYGVKD. The CDR3 sequence is CAISYRTGYYGYTF. Here the CDR3 DNA reads TGTGCCATCAGTTACCGGACAGGCTACTATGGCTACACCTTC.

The CDR3, as DNA: TGTGCCAGCAGCTTGGACAGCTTGTATAATTCACCCCTCCACTTT. It yields the protein CASSLDSLYNSPLHF. The chain combines TRBV7-3 with TRBJ1-6; possibly TRBD1 for D (6 bases). The CDR3 extends over 15 amino acids. V was clipped by 3 bases and J by 4 bases, with 10 bases between them. Germline V gene data show CDR1 as SGHTA and CDR2 as FQGTGA.

V usage is TRBV21-1 and J usage is TRBJ2-7; the D call of TRBD2 is as the table states it, not checked on the DNA. TRBV21-1 is an annotated pseudogene. The CDR3 is 19 amino acids. CDR3 DNA: TGTGCCAGCAGCCCGAGGAGGGTTAAAACTAGCGGGGAAACCTACGAGCAGTACGTC. Translation: CASSPRRVKTSGETYEQYV.

V is TRBV5-1 and J is TRBJ2-1; D is possibly TRBD2 (6 bases). The V and J ends lost 2 bases and 5 bases respectively, with 17 bases between them. Germline V CDR1 and CDR2: SGHRS, YFSETQ. The CDR3 contains 16 residues. The CDR3 bases are TGCGCCAGCAGCTTACTTAGCGGATACCTTAACAATGAGCAGTTCTTC. This codes for CASSLLSGYLNNEQFF. Full variable domain (rest looked up from reference TRBV5-1 and TRBJ2-1): KAGVTQTPRYLIKTRGQQVTLSCSPISGHRSVSWYQQTPGQGLQFLFEYFSETQRNKGNFPGRFSGRQFSNSRSEMNVSTLELGDSALYLCASSLLSGYLNNEQFFGPGTRLTVL.

The genes are TRBV30 and TRBJ2-5, with unresolved D. The DNA end is a closer match to TRBJ2-7, so the J assignment may be wrong. Germline V lookup: CDR1 GTSNPN, CDR2 SVGIG (reference sequence). The CDR3 totals 12 residues. The CDR3, as DNA: TGTGCCTGGAGTGAGGTGGACTACGAGCAGTACTTC. Translated: CAWSEVDYEQYF.

The J gene is TRBJ2-3, the V gene TRBV4-2; no clear D gene. Between the trimmed V and J ends, which lost 0 bases and 0 bases, there was a span of 13 bases. CDR1 LGHNA and CDR2 YNFKEQ come from the germline V gene. There are 17 residues in the CDR3. Here the CDR3 reads CASSQDNGQFSTDTQYF. The CDR3 DNA follows: TGTGCCAGCAGCCAAGATAATGGGCAATTCAGCACAGATACGCAGTATTTT.

As regards this clone: The same CDR3 arises from other DNA sequences in this sample as well. This rearrangement joins TRBV5-1 to TRBJ1-1, with D possibly being TRBD1 (5 bases). The CDR3 has 14 residues. Germline V gene data show CDR1 as SGHRS and CDR2 as YFSETQ. The V end lost 0 bases, the J end lost 3 bases, and 9 bases lay between the germline ends. The CDR3 here is CASSLAGGYTEAFF. The CDR3 region has the DNA TGCGCCAGCAGCTTGGCCGGGGGGTACACTGAAGCTTTCTTT.

In this sample, this clone turned up a few times. The rearrangement uses TRBV19 and TRBJ2-3; TRBD1 is a possible D gene (7 bases). Germline V lookup: CDR1 LNHDA, CDR2 SQIVND (reference sequence). V dropped 6 bases and J dropped 5 bases, with 18 bases sitting between them. The CDR3 runs to 15 residues. In nucleotides, the CDR3 is TGTGCCAGTAGACCCCAGGGGGGCGGATTAGATACGCAGTATTTT. Amino acids: CASRPQGGGLDTQYF.

This chain uses TRBV6-1 with TRBJ2-1, with a weak D call TRBD2 (6 bases). Trimming stripped 1 base from V and 14 bases from J, with 6 bases between. Germline loops: CDR1 MNHNS, CDR2 SASEGT. The CDR3 consists of 10 residues. CDR3 loop: CASSEGGEFF. CDR3 nucleotides: TGTGCCAGCAGTGAAGGGGGGGAGTTCTTC.

This chain uses TRBV5-5 with TRBJ2-3; 12 nucleotides match TRBD2. J was trimmed by 3 bases and V by 4 bases; bases with no gene match: 6. The germline V gene encodes CDR1 SGHKS and CDR2 YYEKEE (reference sequence). The CDR3 sequence is 16 residues long. This chain's CDR3 is CASSPWTSGKTDTQYF. The CDR3 DNA sequence: TGTGCCAGCAGCCCCTGGACTAGCGGGAAAACAGATACGCAGTATTTT.

This clone was counted between two and nine times. J is TRBJ2-1 and V is TRBV12-5, with 9 nucleotides matching TRBD1. The germline V gene has CDR1 LGHNT and CDR2 FRNRAP. V was clipped by 4 bases and J by 1 base; unmatched bases: 2. The CDR3 consists of 15 residues. The CDR3 loop is CASGYDRGSYNEQFF. CDR3 bases: TGTGCTAGTGGTTACGACAGGGGGTCCTACAATGAGCAGTTCTTC.

J is TRBJ1-2 and V is TRBV19; 7 positions match TRBD1. The CDR3 loop spans 13 amino acids. Germline trimming cut 3 bases from V and 4 bases from J; bases unmatched to any gene: 2. CDR1 and CDR2 from the germline V gene are LNHDA and SQIVND (reference sequence). The DNA for the CDR3 is TGTGCCAGTAGTATCGACAGGGTCTATGGCTACACCTTC. Translating it yields CASSIDRVYGYTF.

The chain employs TRBV19 and TRBJ1-2, with 10 bases that match TRBD1. Per germline, CDR1 LNHDA and CDR2 SQIVND (reference sequence). Losses at the gene ends were 5 bases for V and 3 bases for J; bases not matched to a gene: 3. This CDR3 comprises 14 residues. CDR3 amino acids: CASSATGGDYGYTF. The DNA for the CDR3 is TGTGCCAGTAGTGCGACAGGGGGCGACTATGGCTACACCTTC.